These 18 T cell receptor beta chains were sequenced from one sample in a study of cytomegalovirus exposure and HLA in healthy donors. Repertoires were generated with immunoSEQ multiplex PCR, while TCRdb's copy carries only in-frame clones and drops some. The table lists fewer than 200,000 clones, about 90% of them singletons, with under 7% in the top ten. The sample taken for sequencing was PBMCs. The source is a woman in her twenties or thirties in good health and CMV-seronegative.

The CDR3 DNA reads as TGTGCCAGCAGCTTAGAAGCGGGATCCCGGGACGAGCAGTACTTC. Residues: CASSLEAGSRDEQYF. The chain joins TRBV7-8 to TRBJ2-7; 7 bases are a match to TRBD2. The ends lost 1 base at V and 5 bases at J; junction bases unmatched: 8. CDR1 SGHVS and CDR2 FQNEAQ come from the germline V gene. The CDR3 contains 15 residues.

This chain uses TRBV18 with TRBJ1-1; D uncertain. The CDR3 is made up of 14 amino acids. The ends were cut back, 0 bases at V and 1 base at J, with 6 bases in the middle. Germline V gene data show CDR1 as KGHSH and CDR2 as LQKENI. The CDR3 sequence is CASSPPYPNTEAFF. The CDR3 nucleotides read TGTGCCAGCTCACCACCTTACCCGAACACTGAAGCTTTCTTT.

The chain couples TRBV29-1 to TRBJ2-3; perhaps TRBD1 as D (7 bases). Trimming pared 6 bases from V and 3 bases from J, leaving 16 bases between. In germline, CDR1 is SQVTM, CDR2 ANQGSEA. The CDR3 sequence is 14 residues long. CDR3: CSVADRAGTDTQYF. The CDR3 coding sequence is TGCAGCGTCGCCGACAGGGCGGGGACAGATACGCAGTATTTT.

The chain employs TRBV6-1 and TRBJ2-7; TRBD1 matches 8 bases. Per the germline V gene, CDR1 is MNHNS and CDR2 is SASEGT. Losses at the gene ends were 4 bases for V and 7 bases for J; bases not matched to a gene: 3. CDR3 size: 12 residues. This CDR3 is CASSGDRREQYF. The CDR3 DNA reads TGTGCCAGCAGTGGGGACAGGCGGGAGCAGTACTTC.

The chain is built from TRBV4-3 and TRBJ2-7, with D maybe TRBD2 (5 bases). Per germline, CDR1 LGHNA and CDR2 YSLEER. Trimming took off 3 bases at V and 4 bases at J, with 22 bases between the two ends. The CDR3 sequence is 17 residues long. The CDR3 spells CASSQGVSGGYPYEQYF. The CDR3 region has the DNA TGCGCCAGCAGCCAGGGTGTCTCCGGAGGCTACCCGTACGAGCAGTACTTC.

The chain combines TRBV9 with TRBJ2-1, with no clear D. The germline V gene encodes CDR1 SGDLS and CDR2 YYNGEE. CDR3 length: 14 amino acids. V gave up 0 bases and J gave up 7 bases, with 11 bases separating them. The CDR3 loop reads CASSVGGSMNEQFF. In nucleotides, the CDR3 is TGTGCCAGCAGCGTAGGGGGTAGCATGAATGAGCAGTTCTTC.

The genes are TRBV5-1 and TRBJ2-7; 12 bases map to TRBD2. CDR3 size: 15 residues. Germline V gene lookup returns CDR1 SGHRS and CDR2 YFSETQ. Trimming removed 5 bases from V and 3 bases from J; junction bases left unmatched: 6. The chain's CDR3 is CASSLMTSGGYEQYF. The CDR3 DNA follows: TGCGCCAGCAGTCTGATGACTAGCGGGGGCTACGAGCAGTACTTC. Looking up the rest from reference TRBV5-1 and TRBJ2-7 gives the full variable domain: KAGVTQTPRYLIKTRGQQVTLSCSPISGHRSVSWYQQTPGQGLQFLFEYFSETQRNKGNFPGRFSGRQFSNSRSEMNVSTLELGDSALYLCASSLMTSGGYEQYFGPGTRLTVT.

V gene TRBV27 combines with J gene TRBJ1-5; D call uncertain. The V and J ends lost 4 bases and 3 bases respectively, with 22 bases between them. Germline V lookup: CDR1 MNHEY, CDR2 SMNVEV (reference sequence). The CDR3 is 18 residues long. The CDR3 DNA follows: TGTGCCAGCAGTTCCCTACCAAGGGAGGGAGGGAACAATCAGCCCCAGCATTTT. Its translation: CASSSLPREGGNNQPQHF.

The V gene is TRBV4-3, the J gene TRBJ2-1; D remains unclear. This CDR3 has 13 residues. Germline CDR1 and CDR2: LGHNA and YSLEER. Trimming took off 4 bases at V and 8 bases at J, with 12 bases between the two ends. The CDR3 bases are TGCGCCAGCAGCCTAAAATTTACGGATGAGCAGTTCTTC. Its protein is CASSLKFTDEQFF.

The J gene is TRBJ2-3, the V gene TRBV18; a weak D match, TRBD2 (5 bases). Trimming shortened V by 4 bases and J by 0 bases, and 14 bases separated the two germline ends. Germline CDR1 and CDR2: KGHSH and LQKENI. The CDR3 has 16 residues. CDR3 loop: CASSLTEGPSTDTQYF. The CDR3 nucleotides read TGTGCCAGCTCACTCACCGAGGGTCCGAGCACAGATACGCAGTATTTT.

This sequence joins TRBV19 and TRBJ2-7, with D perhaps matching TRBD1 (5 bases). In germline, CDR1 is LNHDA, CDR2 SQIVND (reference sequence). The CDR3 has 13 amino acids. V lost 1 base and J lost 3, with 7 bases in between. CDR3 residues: CASSIGQRYEQYF. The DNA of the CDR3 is TGTGCCAGTAGTATAGGACAGCGCTACGAGCAGTACTTC.

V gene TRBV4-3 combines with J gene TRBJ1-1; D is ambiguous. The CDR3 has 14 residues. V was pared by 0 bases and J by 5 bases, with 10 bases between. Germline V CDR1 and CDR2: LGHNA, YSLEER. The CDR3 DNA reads TGCGCCAGCAGCCAAGATTTTAGGGTAACTGAAGCTTTCTTT. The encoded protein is CASSQDFRVTEAFF.

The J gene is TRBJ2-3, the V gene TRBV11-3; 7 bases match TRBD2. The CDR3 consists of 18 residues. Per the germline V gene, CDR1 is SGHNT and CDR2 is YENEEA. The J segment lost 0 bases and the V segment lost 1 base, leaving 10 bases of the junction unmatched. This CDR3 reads CASSLGGRGSPSTDTQYF. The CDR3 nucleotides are TGTGCCAGCAGCTTAGGGGGTCGCGGGAGCCCCAGCACAGATACGCAGTATTTT.

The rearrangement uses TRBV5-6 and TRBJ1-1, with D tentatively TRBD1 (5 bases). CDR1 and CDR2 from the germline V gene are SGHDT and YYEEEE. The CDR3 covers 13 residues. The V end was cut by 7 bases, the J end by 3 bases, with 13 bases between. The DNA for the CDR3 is TGTGCCAGCGGAGGGGTCGGGTACACTGAAGCTTTCTTT. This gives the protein CASGGVGYTEAFF.

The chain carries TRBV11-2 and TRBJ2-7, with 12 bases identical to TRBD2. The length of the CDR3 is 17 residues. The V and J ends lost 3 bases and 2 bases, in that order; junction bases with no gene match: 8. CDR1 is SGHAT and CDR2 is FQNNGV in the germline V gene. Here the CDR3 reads CASSFRRLAGGPYEQYF. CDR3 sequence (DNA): TGTGCCAGCAGCTTCCGGCGGCTAGCGGGAGGGCCCTACGAGCAGTACTTC.

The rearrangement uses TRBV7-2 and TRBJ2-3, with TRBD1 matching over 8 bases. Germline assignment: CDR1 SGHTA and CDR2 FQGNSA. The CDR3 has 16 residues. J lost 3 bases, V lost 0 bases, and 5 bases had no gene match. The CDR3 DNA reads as TGTGCCAGCAGCTTAGCGGCCAGGGGGCTGACAGATACGCAGTATTTT. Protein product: CASSLAARGLTDTQYF.

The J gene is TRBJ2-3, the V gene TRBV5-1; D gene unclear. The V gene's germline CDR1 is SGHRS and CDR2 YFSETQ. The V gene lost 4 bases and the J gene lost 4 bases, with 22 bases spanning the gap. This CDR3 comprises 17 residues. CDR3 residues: CASSVETRMAGADTQYF. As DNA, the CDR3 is TGCGCCAGCAGCGTTGAGACTCGGATGGCAGGCGCAGATACGCAGTATTTT.

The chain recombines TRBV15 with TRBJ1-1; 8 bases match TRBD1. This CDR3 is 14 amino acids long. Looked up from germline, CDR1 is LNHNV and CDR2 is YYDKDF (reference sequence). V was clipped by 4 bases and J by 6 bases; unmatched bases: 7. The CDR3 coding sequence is TGTGCCACCAGCACCCGACAGGGGATGGCTGAAGCTTTCTTT. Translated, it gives CATSTRQGMAEAFF.